Below, 19 T cell receptor beta chains from the same sample are listed, as sequenced in a study of blood T cell repertoires in COVID-19. Repertoires were generated with immunoSEQ multiplex PCR, while TCRdb's copy carries only in-frame clones and drops some. The sample has roughly 190,000 clones, more than 70% seen once. The material sequenced was peripheral blood. Receptor source: a man aged 45-65 years with active or convalescent COVID-19.

The V gene is TRBV6-5, the J gene TRBJ2-1; 10 positions match TRBD1. Trimming cost V 6 bases and J 6 bases; bases outside gene matches: 5. The CDR3 runs to 14 residues. CDR1 MNHEY and CDR2 SVGAGI come from the germline V gene. CDR3 coding DNA: TGTGCCAGCAGACGGGACAGGGGAAGCAATGAGCAGTTCTTC. Translation: CASRRDRGSNEQFF.

The chain uses TRBV18 and TRBJ2-7, with D possibly matching TRBD1 (5 bases). The germline V gene has CDR1 KGHSH and CDR2 LQKENI. This CDR3 region has 14 residues. The V and J ends lost 5 bases and 5 bases respectively, with 16 bases between them. The CDR3: CASSDSIQGNEQYF. The CDR3 region has the DNA TGTGCCAGCTCAGATTCAATTCAGGGTAACGAGCAGTACTTC.

The gene calls are TRBV11-2 and TRBJ2-1; 13 nucleotides match TRBD2. V lost 5 bases, J lost 4 bases, and 5 bases stayed unmatched. The CDR3 has 16 amino acids. CDR1 is SGHAT and CDR2 is FQNNGV in the germline V gene. Here the CDR3 reads CASSARLAGGYNEQFF. CDR3 nucleotide sequence: TGTGCCAGCAGCGCCCGACTAGCGGGGGGATACAATGAGCAGTTCTTC.

The V call is TRBV28, the J call TRBJ2-5, with D uncertain. Germline CDR1 MDHEN, CDR2 SYDVKM. Trimming shortened V by 5 bases and J by 13 bases, and 20 bases separated the two germline ends. The CDR3 totals 13 residues. The CDR3 loop is CASSTTSPRLGYF. CDR3 in DNA: TGTGCCAGCAGTACTACGAGCCCAAGGCTTGGGTACTTC.

The chain joins TRBV4-1 to TRBJ1-4; 9 bases map to TRBD1. V dropped 5 bases and J dropped 0; count of bases not matched to a gene: 10. Germline V gives CDR1 MGHRA, CDR2 YSYEKL. The CDR3 runs 18 residues. The CDR3 coding sequence is TGCGCCAGCAGCACCCTCCCGACAGGGGGAGCAACTAATGAAAAACTGTTTTTT. Protein: CASSTLPTGGATNEKLFF.

The chain carries TRBV29-1 and TRBJ1-1; 9 bases align to TRBD1. The CDR3 contains 12 residues. Looked up from germline, CDR1 is SQVTM and CDR2 is ANQGSEA. V was clipped by 6 bases and J by 5 bases; unmatched bases: 4. CDR3: CSVGQGRTEAFF. Written as DNA, the CDR3 is TGCAGCGTCGGACAGGGGAGGACTGAAGCTTTCTTT.

The V gene is TRBV5-3, the J gene TRBJ1-1; 9 bases agree with TRBD1. TRBV5-3 falls under the ORF class, with uncertain function. The CDR3 is 15 residues long. Trimming cost V 4 bases and J 5 bases; bases outside gene matches: 9. CDR3: CARSPYRGRETEAFF. Here the CDR3 DNA reads TGTGCCAGAAGCCCCTACAGGGGGCGAGAAACTGAAGCTTTCTTT.

The chain links TRBV7-9 to TRBJ1-5, with D uncertain. The germline gives CDR1 SEHNR, CDR2 FQNEAQ (reference sequence). The V and J ends lost 5 bases and 2 bases respectively, with 10 bases between them. This CDR3 has 14 residues. CDR3 sequence reads: CASSPGGGNQPQHF. The CDR3, as DNA: TGTGCCAGCAGCCCCGGCGGGGGCAATCAGCCCCAGCATTTT.

The chain couples TRBV7-9 to TRBJ1-2; 9 bases agree with TRBD1. The V gene's germline CDR1 is SEHNR and CDR2 FQNEAQ (reference sequence). V lost 4 bases, J lost 6 bases, and 6 bases stayed unmatched. The CDR3 spans 14 residues. CDR3 sequence: CASSWGDRADGYTF. CDR3 DNA: TGTGCCAGCAGCTGGGGGGACAGGGCGGATGGCTACACCTTC. Complete variable domain (other parts from reference TRBV7-9 and TRBJ1-2): DTGVSQNPRHKITKRGQNVTFRCDPISEHNRLYWYRQTLGQGPEFLTYFQNEAQLEKSRLLSDRFSAERPKGSFSTLEIQRTEQGDSAMYLCASSWGDRADGYTFGSGTRLTVV.

The chain combines TRBV28 with TRBJ1-5; TRBD1 matches at 7 bases. The length of the CDR3 is 15 residues. V lost 2 bases to trimming and J lost 2 bases; unmatched junction nucleotides: 3. Per germline, CDR1 MDHEN and CDR2 SYDVKM. CDR3 amino acids: CASSLEGARNQPQHF. Here the CDR3 DNA reads TGTGCCAGCAGTTTAGAGGGGGCTCGCAATCAGCCCCAGCATTTT. The whole variable domain, filled in from reference TRBV28 and TRBJ1-5, reads DVKVTQSSRYLVKRTGEKVFLECVQDMDHENMFWYRQDPGLGLRLIYFSYDVKMKEKGDIPEGYSVSREKKERFSLILESASTNQTSMYLCASSLEGARNQPQHFGDGTRLSIL.

The V call is TRBV10-3, the J call TRBJ2-3, with D possibly matching TRBD1 (6 bases). The CDR3 totals 15 residues. V was clipped by 4 bases and J by 4 bases, with 15 bases between them. Germline lookup yields CDR1 ENHRY and CDR2 SYGVKD. This chain's CDR3 is CAISGYRESADTQYF. Here the CDR3 DNA reads TGTGCCATCAGTGGATACAGGGAGAGCGCAGATACGCAGTATTTT.

The chain employs TRBV28 and TRBJ1-4; tentatively, D is TRBD1 (6 bases). The germline V gene encodes CDR1 MDHEN and CDR2 SYDVKM. The V end lost 0 bases, the J end lost 4 bases, and 9 bases lay between the germline ends. The CDR3 extends over 15 amino acids. Here the CDR3 reads CASSLWAGDNEKLFF. The CDR3 bases are TGTGCCAGCAGTTTATGGGCAGGGGATAATGAAAAACTGTTTTTT.

This rearrangement joins TRBV20-1 to TRBJ2-3, with TRBD2 matching 12 bases. V trimming: 3 bases; J trimming: 8 bases; junction bases outside the gene matches: 6. CDR1 is DFQATT, CDR2 SNEGSKA, per germline (reference sequence). This CDR3 region has 14 residues. CDR3 sequence (DNA): TGCAGTGCTAGTCCACTAGCGGGGGGACCTACGCAGTATTTT. This codes for CSASPLAGGPTQYF.

This clone was detected only a few times. This rearrangement joins TRBV6-4 to TRBJ1-1; D is possibly TRBD1 (6 bases). Germline values: CDR1 MRHNA, CDR2 SNTAGT. Trimming shortened V by 6 bases and J by 0 bases, and 11 bases separated the two germline ends. This CDR3 contains 14 residues. The CDR3 DNA sequence: TGTGCCAGCAGAAGGACAGATATGAACACTGAAGCTTTCTTT. Protein: CASRRTDMNTEAFF.

This clone was seen once. The rearrangement links TRBV14 to TRBJ2-7; 7 bases are a match to TRBD2. The CDR3 loop spans 16 amino acids. Germline V lookup: CDR1 SGHDN, CDR2 FVKESK. V lost 3 bases, J lost 2 bases, and 10 bases stayed unmatched. The CDR3: CASSQISAGVAYEQYF. The CDR3 DNA reads TGTGCCAGCAGCCAGATTTCGGCGGGAGTGGCCTACGAGCAGTACTTC.

V is TRBV6-5 and J is TRBJ2-3; 8 bases are a match to TRBD2. Germline trimming cut 4 bases from V and 6 bases from J; bases unmatched to any gene: 9. Germline CDR1 and CDR2: MNHEY and SVGAGI. The CDR3 extends over 15 amino acids. CDR3 DNA: TGTGCCAGCAGTTTTGCTAGCGGGCAGAGGGATACGCAGTATTTT. Translating it yields CASSFASGQRDTQYF.

This rearrangement joins TRBV7-6 to TRBJ1-1; no clear D. Trimming took 1 base from V and 1 from J, leaving 13 bases between them. The CDR3 consists of 16 residues. Germline V gene data show CDR1 as SGHVS and CDR2 as FNYEAQ. The CDR3 DNA sequence: TGTGCCAGCAGCTTAGAGGTCGAGGGCGGGAACACTGAAGCTTTCTTT. Protein sequence: CASSLEVEGGNTEAFF.

To note about this clone: This sample includes further DNA sequences coding for the same CDR3. This sequence joins TRBV28 and TRBJ2-7, with TRBD2 as a possible D gene (5 bases). Per germline, CDR1 MDHEN and CDR2 SYDVKM. The CDR3 runs 13 residues. V was trimmed by 5 bases and J by 1 base, leaving 9 bases between them. The CDR3 protein is CASSPPGSYEQYF. The CDR3 DNA sequence: TGTGCCAGCAGTCCCCCGGGATCCTACGAGCAGTACTTC.

DNA for the CDR3: TGCAGTGCTCCAGTCCAGGGGACCCAGCATTTT. Its translation is CSAPVQGTQHF. The V and J genes are TRBV20-1 and TRBJ1-5, with D possibly being TRBD1 (6 bases). Trimming removed 5 bases at V and 11 bases at J, with 13 bases between. Germline V gene lookup returns CDR1 DFQATT and CDR2 SNEGSKA (reference sequence). This CDR3 is built from 11 residues.